This T cell receptor (beta chain) comes out of a study of OX40 agonist ivuxolimab in advanced cancers. On the study more broadly: While on treatment, patients had intravenous ivuxolimab at 0.01 to 10 mg/kg every 2 weeks. Study results and limitations: Expanded clones were, on average, more numerous among CD8+ T cells than CD4+. Also showing low normalized T-cell clonal expansion were some of the nonresponders.

Concerning this clone itself: The antigen remains unidentified.

Libraries were prepared by immunoSEQ multiplex PCR; TCRdb keeps only in-frame clonotypes and omits some of them. The table lists about 53,000 clones, over 75% of them singletons. Losses at the gene ends were 7 bases for V and 6 bases for J; bases not matched to a gene: 14. Germline CDR1 SGHRS, CDR2 YFSETQ. CDR3 length: 16 residues. The sequences come from CD4+ or CD8+ T cells sorted from blood, collected in a trial of the OX40 agonist ivuxolimab. The chain links TRBV5-1 to TRBJ2-3, with 10 bases identical to TRBD2. The sequence was collected from an adult with an advanced solid tumor such as melanoma, head and neck, liver or kidney cancer. For the CDR3, the DNA is TGCGCCAGCTTCTCCTCCCCTAGCGGGAGTTTGGATACGCAGTATTTT. This sequence encodes CASFSSPSGSLDTQYF.